The T cell receptor (beta chain) described here comes from a study of identical twins. Whole-study results and caveats: An excess of low generation probability was shown by twin-shared out-of-frame alpha sequences. Beta out-of-frame sequences displayed a weaker excess of sharing between twins.

CDR3 length: 12 amino acids. The germline V gene encodes CDR1 SEHNR and CDR2 FQNEAQ (reference sequence). V lost 5 bases and J 6 bases, leaving 10 bases between the germline ends. Unique molecular identifiers were present on the cDNA, and a universal primer site came from template switching. TCRdb passed the 5' RACE reads through MiXCR, listing each CDR3 protein once. The profile shows approximately 630,000 distinct CDR3 sequences, about 7% of them singletons. In its sample, this clonotype was seen a few times. The antigen is undetermined. A further study also used this sample, focusing on yellow fever vaccine responses in identical twins.

The sequencing sample was made of PBMCs. The TCR comes from a woman younger than 30 in good health. The chain joins TRBV7-9 to TRBJ1-1; no clear D. DNA of the CDR3: TGTGCCAGCAGCCCCGGCCAAGCTGAAGCTTTCTTT. Encoded protein: CASSPGQAEAFF.